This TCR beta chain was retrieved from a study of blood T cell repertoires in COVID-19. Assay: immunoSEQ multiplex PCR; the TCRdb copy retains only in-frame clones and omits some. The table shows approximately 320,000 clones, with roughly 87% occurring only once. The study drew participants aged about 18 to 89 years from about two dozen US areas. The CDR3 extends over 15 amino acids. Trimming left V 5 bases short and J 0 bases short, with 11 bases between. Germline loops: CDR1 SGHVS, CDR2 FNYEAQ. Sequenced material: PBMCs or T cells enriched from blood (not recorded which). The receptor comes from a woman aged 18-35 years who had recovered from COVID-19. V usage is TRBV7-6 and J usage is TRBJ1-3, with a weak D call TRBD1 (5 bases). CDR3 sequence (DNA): TGTGCCAGCAGCGACTTTGGGGCCTCTGGAAACACCATATATTTT. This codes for CASSDFGASGNTIYF.